Listed here are 24 T cell receptor beta chains from one sample, sequenced in a study of chemoradiotherapy in HPV16-positive cancers (dated by TCRdb to between 2021 and 2024). The receptor library was made with the immunoSEQ multiplex PCR assay. Here the immuneACCESS table is served through TCRdb, limited to in-frame sequences with V and J called. Missing clones are a known gap in these copies; in checked studies unresolved V genes cover under half, and the rest lacks a known reason. This sample has around 68,000 clones in its table, and about nine tenths of those were observed once. Of the sample, 4% to 5% falls within the top ten clones. The source material was blood, sampled from a patient who underwent chemoradiotherapy. The source is a human donor with HPV-associated anogenital cancer.

The chain carries TRBV6-1 and TRBJ2-1, with a possible D match to TRBD1 (6 bases). Trimming shortened V by 5 bases and J by 0 bases, and 11 bases separated the two germline ends. The CDR3 is 15 amino acids. The V gene's germline CDR1 is MNHNS and CDR2 SASEGT. The CDR3 coding sequence is TGTGCCAGCAGTTCCGGGACAAACTCCTACAATGAGCAGTTCTTC. This sequence encodes CASSSGTNSYNEQFF.

The genes are TRBV9 and TRBJ1-3; D remains ambiguous. CDR3 length: 16 residues. CDR1 is SGDLS and CDR2 is YYNGEE in the germline V gene. V dropped 0 bases and J dropped 0 bases, with 10 bases sitting between them. This CDR3 is CASSVGTAYSGNTIYF. The CDR3 coding sequence is TGTGCCAGCAGCGTAGGTACAGCGTACTCTGGAAACACCATATATTTT.

V gene TRBV2 combines with J gene TRBJ2-7, with D unresolved. The V gene lost 2 bases and the J gene lost 0 bases, with 8 bases spanning the gap. This CDR3 is 14 amino acids long. Germline CDR1 and CDR2: SNHLY and FYNNEI. In DNA, the CDR3 is TGTGCCAGCAGTGAAAATAAAGGCTCCTACGAGCAGTACTTC. Amino acid sequence: CASSENKGSYEQYF. Together with reference TRBV2 and TRBJ2-7, the CDR3 gives the full variable domain: EPEVTQTPSHQVTQMGQEVILRCVPISNHLYFYWYRQILGQKVEFLVSFYNNEISEKSEIFDDQFSVERPDGSNFTLKIRSTKLEDSAMYFCASSENKGSYEQYFGPGTRLTVT.

The CDR3 here is CASSLAPAYEQYF. For the CDR3, the DNA is TGTGCCAGCAGCTTAGCCCCCGCCTACGAGCAGTACTTC. The chain has TRBV11-2 and TRBJ2-7; the D is unclear. Germline assignment: CDR1 SGHAT and CDR2 FQNNGV. This CDR3 contains 13 residues. The ends were cut back, 1 base at V and 2 bases at J, with 6 bases in the middle.

Worth noting for this clone: Because the CDR3's place on the DNA is in doubt, the DNA is left out and the CDR3 is given as listed by TCRdb. This sequence joins TRBV28 and TRBJ1-2. The CDR3 contains 12 residues when both ends are counted. CDR1 is MDHEN, CDR2 SYDVKM, per germline. The CDR3 spells CASTSGDYGYTF.

The rearrangement uses TRBV28 and TRBJ2-3; TRBD2 is a possible D gene (5 bases). The germline V gene has CDR1 MDHEN and CDR2 SYDVKM. The CDR3 is 13 residues long. V was shortened by 7 bases and J by 4 bases, with 12 bases between the two germline ends. CDR3: CASISGNADTQYF. CDR3 DNA sequence: TGTGCCAGCATTTCCGGGAATGCAGATACGCAGTATTTT.

The rearrangement links TRBV28 to TRBJ1-6, with D possibly matching TRBD1 (5 bases). The V and J ends lost 7 bases and 10 bases respectively, with 20 bases between them. The CDR3 runs to 15 residues. Germline assignment: CDR1 MDHEN and CDR2 SYDVKM. CDR3 DNA sequence: TGTGCCAGCACGTCCCCCTTGGGGGTTCGGTCACCCCTCCACTTT. Protein sequence: CASTSPLGVRSPLHF.

The CDR3 protein is CASSDIGGGTDTQYF. The DNA for the CDR3 is TGTGCCAGCAGTGACATAGGCGGAGGCACAGATACGCAGTATTTT. The chain employs TRBV6-1 and TRBJ2-3; D is ambiguous. Germline loops: CDR1 MNHNS, CDR2 SASEGT. The CDR3 is 15 residues long. V was cut by 3 bases and J by 1 base, with 11 bases left in between.

The J gene is TRBJ1-2, the V gene TRBV4-2; D is possibly TRBD1 (6 bases). Trimming pared 3 bases from V and 6 bases from J, leaving 8 bases between. CDR1 is LGHNA, CDR2 YNFKEQ, per germline. The CDR3 loop spans 12 amino acids. CDR3 DNA: TGTGCCAGCAGCCATGGGGACAATGGCTACACCTTC. As protein: CASSHGDNGYTF.

V gene TRBV7-9 combines with J gene TRBJ1-2; TRBD1 agrees at 8 bases. V trimming: 1 base; J trimming: 8 bases; junction bases outside the gene matches: 6. Per germline, CDR1 SEHNR and CDR2 FQNEAQ (reference sequence). CDR3 length: 14 residues. CDR3 sequence: CASSLELAGGGYTF. CDR3 nucleotide sequence: TGTGCCAGCAGCTTAGAGTTGGCAGGGGGCGGCTACACCTTC.

Of note for this clone: This same CDR3 is encoded by further DNA sequences in the sample. The rearrangement uses TRBV9 and TRBJ2-3; TRBD2 aligns across 7 bases. In germline, CDR1 is SGDLS, CDR2 YYNGEE. The trim removed 5 bases at V and 0 bases at J, leaving 6 bases unmatched. This CDR3 spans 15 amino acids. The DNA for the CDR3 is TGTGCCAGCAGTCAAGCGGGAACTAGCACAGATACGCAGTATTTT. It specifies CASSQAGTSTDTQYF.

The chain joins TRBV29-1 to TRBJ2-3; D is unresolved. Per the germline V gene, CDR1 is SQVTM and CDR2 is ANQGSEA. The CDR3 covers 13 residues. Trimming removed 3 bases from V and 0 bases from J, with 7 bases in between. This CDR3 reads CSVEQPSTDTQYF. The DNA of the CDR3 is TGCAGCGTTGAGCAGCCTAGCACAGATACGCAGTATTTT.

This chain uses TRBV7-9 with TRBJ2-7, with a weak D call TRBD1 (5 bases). The CDR3 runs 14 residues. Germline V CDR1 and CDR2: SEHNR, FQNEAQ (reference sequence). V lost 5 bases and J lost 4, with 15 bases in between. The CDR3 coding sequence is TGTGCCAGCAGCCTCCAAGGGGTGGGGTACGAGCAGTACTTC. It yields the protein CASSLQGVGYEQYF. Full variable domain (missing parts from reference TRBV7-9 and TRBJ2-7): DTGVSQNPRHKITKRGQNVTFRCDPISEHNRLYWYRQTLGQGPEFLTYFQNEAQLEKSRLLSDRFSAERPKGSFSTLEIQRTEQGDSAMYLCASSLQGVGYEQYFGPGTRLTVT.

The rearrangement joins TRBV7-9 to TRBJ2-7; a weak D match, TRBD2 (6 bases). The germline gives CDR1 SEHNR, CDR2 FQNEAQ (reference sequence). With 1 base removed from V and 0 bases from J, the gap between germline ends came to 7 bases. This CDR3 comprises 14 residues. DNA for the CDR3: TGTGCCAGCAGCTTAGGGGGAGGCTCCTACGAGCAGTACTTC. It specifies CASSLGGGSYEQYF.

The J gene is TRBJ1-2, the V gene TRBV6-1; 7 nucleotides line up with TRBD1. V gave up 4 bases and J gave up 4 bases; unmatched junction bases: 12. This CDR3 is built from 16 residues. The V gene's germline CDR1 is MNHNS and CDR2 SASEGT. CDR3 DNA: TGTGCCAGCAGTGCAGGGACAGAGGACATTGCCTATGGCTACACCTTC. Protein sequence: CASSAGTEDIAYGYTF.

The chain links TRBV7-2 to TRBJ1-3; 8 nucleotides line up with TRBD1. There are 16 residues in the CDR3. The germline gives CDR1 SGHTA, CDR2 FQGNSA. The V segment lost 3 bases and the J segment 0 bases; nucleotides outside the gene matches: 4. In DNA form, the CDR3 reads TGTGCCAGCAGCTTGACAGGGGTCCGCTCTGGAAACACCATATATTTT. Protein sequence: CASSLTGVRSGNTIYF. Combining the CDR3 with reference TRBV7-2 and TRBJ1-3 gives the whole variable domain GAGVSQSPSNKVTEKGKDVELRCDPISGHTALYWYRQSLGQGLEFLIYFQGNSAPDKSGLPSDRFSAERTGGSVSTLTIQRTQQEDSAVYLCASSLTGVRSGNTIYFGEGSWLTVV.

This chain uses TRBV7-2 with TRBJ2-1; D not certain. In germline, CDR1 is SGHTA, CDR2 FQGNSA. The CDR3 covers 15 residues. V lost 1 base and J 1 base, leaving 8 bases between the germline ends. The CDR3 region has the DNA TGTGCCAGCAGCTTAGGGAGTACGTCCTACAATGAGCAGTTCTTC. This sequence encodes CASSLGSTSYNEQFF.

V usage is TRBV7-3 and J usage is TRBJ2-6; no clear D. This CDR3 comprises 17 residues. With 2 bases removed from V and 0 bases from J, the gap between germline ends came to 11 bases. Germline assignment: CDR1 SGHTA and CDR2 FQGTGA. The CDR3 sequence is CASSLAGGASGANVLTF. DNA of the CDR3: TGTGCCAGCAGCTTAGCTGGTGGCGCCTCTGGGGCCAACGTCCTGACTTTC.

The chain links TRBV6-1 to TRBJ1-5; the D is unclear. The CDR3 is 13 residues long. Germline CDR1 and CDR2: MNHNS and SASEGT. V was clipped by 5 bases and J by 4 bases, with 9 bases between them. The CDR3 region has the DNA TGTGCCAGCAGTATCTCAGAGAATCAGCCCCAGCATTTT. This sequence encodes CASSISENQPQHF.

V is TRBV10-2 and J is TRBJ1-1, with a tentative D call TRBD1 (5 bases). The germline gives CDR1 WSHSY, CDR2 SAAADI. CDR3 size: 14 residues. The germline V and J ends were trimmed by 5 bases and 4 bases, with 14 bases remaining between them. CDR3 region: CASSSTGPVTEAFF. CDR3 DNA sequence: TGCGCCAGCAGTAGCACAGGCCCAGTCACTGAAGCTTTCTTT.

This clone was detected only a few times. The rearrangement uses TRBV7-9 and TRBJ2-1; D may be TRBD2 (5 bases). This CDR3 comprises 12 residues. Trimming pared 1 base from V and 11 bases from J, leaving 9 bases between. Germline V gene data show CDR1 as SEHNR and CDR2 as FQNEAQ (reference sequence). The CDR3 bases are TGTGCCAGCAGCTTAGAGACTACCAAGCAGTTCTTC. Amino acid sequence: CASSLETTKQFF.

The rearrangement uses TRBV9 and TRBJ1-1; D is perhaps TRBD1 (5 bases). Per germline, CDR1 SGDLS and CDR2 YYNGEE. The CDR3 spans 16 residues. Between the trimmed V and J ends, which lost 0 bases and 1 base, there was a span of 13 bases. The chain's CDR3 is CASSVEAGRSNTEAFF. The CDR3 DNA sequence: TGTGCCAGCAGCGTAGAGGCAGGGCGTTCGAACACTGAAGCTTTCTTT.

V usage is TRBV28 and J usage is TRBJ1-6; the D gene is possibly TRBD1 (5 bases). The CDR3 is 14 amino acids. Trimming cost V 4 bases and J 10 bases, with 14 bases left between them. Germline V gene sequence: CDR1 MDHEN, CDR2 SYDVKM. CDR3 sequence (DNA): TGTGCCAGCAGTTCAGGGCAGGCGAGCTCACCCCTCCACTTT. Translation: CASSSGQASSPLHF. The full variable domain, in which reference TRBV28 and TRBJ1-6 provide the parts outside the CDR3, is DVKVTQSSRYLVKRTGEKVFLECVQDMDHENMFWYRQDPGLGLRLIYFSYDVKMKEKGDIPEGYSVSREKKERFSLILESASTNQTSMYLCASSSGQASSPLHFGNGTRLTVT.

The chain uses TRBV5-1 and TRBJ1-4; tentative D call: TRBD1 (6 bases). V lost 5 bases and J 3 bases, leaving 17 bases between the germline ends. Germline V CDR1 and CDR2: SGHRS, YFSETQ. The CDR3 consists of 16 residues. The CDR3 reads CASRGLGAVANEKLFF. As DNA, the CDR3 is TGCGCCAGCAGAGGGCTGGGGGCCGTCGCTAATGAAAAACTGTTTTTT.